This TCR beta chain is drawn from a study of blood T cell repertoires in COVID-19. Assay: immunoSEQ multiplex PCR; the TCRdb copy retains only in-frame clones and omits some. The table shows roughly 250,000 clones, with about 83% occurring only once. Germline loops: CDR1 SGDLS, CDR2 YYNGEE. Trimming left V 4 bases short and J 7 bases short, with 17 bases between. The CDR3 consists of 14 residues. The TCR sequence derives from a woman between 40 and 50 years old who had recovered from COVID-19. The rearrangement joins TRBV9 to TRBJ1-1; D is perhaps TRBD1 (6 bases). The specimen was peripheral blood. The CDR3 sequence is CASSRQGTSLEAFF. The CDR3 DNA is TGTGCCAGCAGCCGCCAGGGGACCTCGCTTGAAGCTTTCTTT.